Listed here are 29 T cell receptor beta chains from one sample, sequenced in a study of cytotoxic CD8 clonotypes in ibrutinib-treated CLL. Clones were sequenced by immunoSEQ multiplex PCR, and TCRdb holds only the in-frame ones, with some missing. The data contain approximately 140,000 clones, roughly 90% of them seen just once; the ten biggest clones take up roughly a tenth. The input for sequencing was PBMCs, taken after 12 months of ibrutinib treatment. The origin of the receptors is a human donor with chronic lymphocytic leukemia.

The V gene is TRBV2, the J gene TRBJ2-7; 10 nucleotides agree with TRBD1. The CDR3 consists of 14 residues. CDR1 is SNHLY, CDR2 FYNNEI, per germline. V gave up 6 bases and J gave up 6 bases; unmatched junction bases: 8. The CDR3 reads CASRGTGETSEQYF. The DNA for the CDR3 is TGTGCCAGCAGGGGGACAGGGGAAACTAGCGAGCAGTACTTC.

Worth noting for this clone: Since no conserved phenylalanine or tryptophan closes the CDR3, a read error is the likely cause. Because the CDR3's place on the DNA is in doubt, the DNA is left out and the CDR3 is given as listed by TCRdb. The rearrangement uses TRBV2 and TRBJ2-7. Germline V lookup: CDR1 SNHLY, CDR2 FYNNEI. Termini included, the CDR3 measures 14 amino acids. This chain's CDR3 is CASSPTGTPHYEQI.

This chain links TRBV29-1 with TRBJ2-3, with 8 nucleotides matching TRBD2. V lost 6 bases, J lost 0 bases, and 8 bases stayed unmatched. Germline V lookup: CDR1 SQVTM, CDR2 ANQGSEA. The CDR3 consists of 15 residues. The CDR3 DNA sequence: TGCAGCGTCGTATGGACGGGAGGGAGCACAGATACGCAGTATTTT. As protein: CSVVWTGGSTDTQYF.

The chain uses TRBV7-2 and TRBJ1-5; no firm D call. CDR1 is SGHTA and CDR2 is FQGNSA in the germline V gene. CDR3 size: 13 residues. Trimming shortened V by 1 base and J by 5 bases, and 6 bases separated the two germline ends. The CDR3 DNA reads TGTGCCAGCAGCTTAGGGCGGGATCAGCCCCAGCATTTT. This gives the protein CASSLGRDQPQHF. The full variable domain, with the rest looked up from reference TRBV7-2 and TRBJ1-5, is GAGVSQSPSNKVTEKGKDVELRCDPISGHTALYWYRQSLGQGLEFLIYFQGNSAPDKSGLPSDRFSAERTGGSVSTLTIQRTQQEDSAVYLCASSLGRDQPQHFGDGTRLSIL.

The chain couples TRBV9 to TRBJ1-3; D possibly corresponds to TRBD1 (5 bases). The V end lost 5 bases, the J end lost 0 bases, and 9 bases lay between the germline ends. The CDR3 is made up of 14 amino acids. Germline V gives CDR1 SGDLS, CDR2 YYNGEE. CDR3 sequence reads: CASRKTDSGNTIYF. DNA of the CDR3: TGTGCCAGCAGAAAGACAGACTCTGGAAACACCATATATTTT.

J is TRBJ1-5 and V is TRBV30, with TRBD1 as a possible D gene (6 bases). The CDR3 consists of 13 residues. CDR1 and CDR2 from the germline V gene are GTSNPN and SVGIG (reference sequence). Trimming pared 4 bases from V and 2 bases from J, leaving 9 bases between. In DNA form, the CDR3 reads TGTGCCTGGACCAGGGGCGGCAATCAGCCCCAGCATTTT. It is translated as CAWTRGGNQPQHF.

The genes are TRBV7-2 and TRBJ2-7, with unresolved D. The CDR3 consists of 14 residues. CDR1 and CDR2 (germline): SGHTA, FQGNSA. Trimming took off 1 base at V and 5 bases at J, with 12 bases between the two ends. The CDR3 DNA sequence: TGTGCCAGCAGCTTAGTTTCCCAACACCACGAGCAGTACTTC. Encoded protein: CASSLVSQHHEQYF.

The V gene is TRBV28, the J gene TRBJ1-2, with a possible D match to TRBD1 (6 bases). Germline CDR1 and CDR2: MDHEN and SYDVKM. The CDR3 runs to 17 residues. V lost 3 bases and J 0 bases, leaving 17 bases between the germline ends. In nucleotides, the CDR3 is TGTGCCAGCAGTTTTGGAGGACAGATCCTATCTAACTATGGCTACACCTTC. Residues: CASSFGGQILSNYGYTF.

This chain connects TRBV19 to TRBJ2-7; TRBD1 aligns across 8 bases. The CDR3 length is 14 residues. The germline V gene has CDR1 LNHDA and CDR2 SQIVND (reference sequence). V lost 3 bases to trimming and J lost 5 bases; unmatched junction nucleotides: 6. CDR3 in DNA: TGTGCCAGTAGTATTTCCCCAGGGGGCGACGAGCAGTACTTC. It is translated as CASSISPGGDEQYF.

The chain employs TRBV6-9 and TRBJ1-3; unclear D gene. Looked up from germline, CDR1 is MNHGY and CDR2 is SVAAGI. The length of the CDR3 is 15 residues. The CDR3, as DNA: TGTGTCTCTAGTACGGTGCAGCTCTCTGGAAACACCATATATTTT. The encoded protein is CVSSTVQLSGNTIYF.

The V gene is TRBV11-2, the J gene TRBJ2-7; 7 bases are shared with TRBD2. The CDR3 runs to 15 residues. V dropped 0 bases and J dropped 2; count of bases not matched to a gene: 4. CDR1 is SGHAT and CDR2 is FQNNGV in the germline V gene. CDR3 protein: CASSLDGEGTYEQYF. As DNA, the CDR3 is TGTGCCAGCAGCTTAGACGGGGAGGGAACCTACGAGCAGTACTTC. Looking up the rest from reference TRBV11-2 and TRBJ2-7 gives the full variable domain: EAGVAQSPRYKIIEKRQSVAFWCNPISGHATLYWYQQILGQGPKLLIQFQNNGVVDDSQLPKDRFSAERLKGVDSTLKIQPAKLEDSAVYLCASSLDGEGTYEQYFGPGTRLTVT.

This clone appeared a single time. The chain combines TRBV7-9 with TRBJ1-3, with no clear D. Germline-derived CDR1 and CDR2 are SEHNR and FQNEAQ (reference sequence). The CDR3 is 13 residues long. V lost 6 bases to trimming and J lost 0 bases, with 6 bases between them. CDR3 loop: CASRRFSGNTIYF. CDR3 DNA sequence: TGTGCCAGCAGGAGGTTCTCTGGAAACACCATATATTTT.

The rearrangement links TRBV14 to TRBJ2-3, with TRBD1 identical over 7 bases. The CDR3 totals 17 residues. The germline V gene has CDR1 SGHDN and CDR2 FVKESK. Unmatched junction bases numbered 12, after V lost 2 bases and J lost 4 bases. CDR3 coding DNA: TGTGCCAGCAGCCAAAAGATTAGGGCGACAGGGCCAGATACGCAGTATTTT. Protein product: CASSQKIRATGPDTQYF.

The V gene is TRBV15, the J gene TRBJ2-2; D is unclear. Germline V gene data show CDR1 as LNHNV and CDR2 as YYDKDF (reference sequence). V was clipped by 1 base and J by 4 bases, with 10 bases between them. The CDR3 runs 15 residues. In DNA, the CDR3 is TGTGCCACCAGCAGAGCAACACCAGGCACCGGGGAGCTGTTTTTT. This encodes CATSRATPGTGELFF.

A remark on this clone: An end of the junction differs from the germline gene, which may be a read error. This rearrangement joins TRBV7-7 to TRBJ1-1, with D unclear. The CDR3 length is 13 residues. In germline, CDR1 is SSHAT, CDR2 FNYEAQ (reference sequence). The DNA for the CDR3 is TGTGCTAGCAGCTTAGCTTTCAGCACTGAAGCTTTCTTT. Protein sequence: CASSLAFSTEAFF.

The rearrangement joins TRBV19 to TRBJ1-1, with 8 bases that match TRBD1. This CDR3 is built from 13 residues. From germline, CDR1 is LNHDA and CDR2 SQIVND (reference sequence). The V and J ends lost 5 bases and 8 bases, in that order; junction bases with no gene match: 7. CDR3 DNA: TGTGCCAGTAGTCTGGACAGGGCAGGAGAAGCTTTCTTT. Amino acid sequence: CASSLDRAGEAFF.

This clone showed up just a few times. V gene TRBV5-1 combines with J gene TRBJ2-7; 11 bases are a match to TRBD1. V was clipped by 4 bases and J by 7 bases; unmatched bases: 7. This CDR3 contains 14 residues. Germline-derived CDR1 and CDR2 are SGHRS and YFSETQ. For the CDR3, the DNA is TGCGCCAGCAGCAGCGGGACAGGGGGGCTGGAGCAGTACTTC. This codes for CASSSGTGGLEQYF.

This sequence joins TRBV7-3 and TRBJ1-2; possibly TRBD1 for D (5 bases). The CDR3 runs 13 residues. Trimming removed 3 bases from V and 6 bases from J, with 11 bases in between. Germline assignment: CDR1 SGHTA and CDR2 FQGTGA. In DNA form, the CDR3 reads TGTGCCAGCAGCTTTTCGGGACTCAATGGCTACACCTTC. Residues: CASSFSGLNGYTF.

The genes are TRBV9 and TRBJ1-1; perhaps TRBD1 as D (6 bases). This CDR3 comprises 15 residues. Germline-derived CDR1 and CDR2 are SGDLS and YYNGEE. Between the trimmed V and J ends, which lost 4 bases and 4 bases, there was a span of 17 bases. The CDR3 sequence: CASSSGGGGVTEAFF. CDR3 in DNA: TGTGCCAGCAGCTCTGGCGGAGGGGGGGTCACTGAAGCTTTCTTT.

V usage is TRBV7-3 and J usage is TRBJ2-2; the match to TRBD2 covers 8 bases. J was trimmed by 5 bases and V by 4 bases; bases with no gene match: 9. CDR1 is SGHTA, CDR2 FQGTGA, per germline. This CDR3 has 16 amino acids. CDR3 in amino acids: CASSSSGRVTTGELFF. DNA for the CDR3: TGTGCCAGCAGCTCGAGCGGGAGAGTGACAACCGGGGAGCTGTTTTTT. Filled out from reference TRBV7-3 and TRBJ2-2, the complete variable domain reads GAGVSQTPSNKVTEKGKYVELRCDPISGHTALYWYRQSLGQGPEFLIYFQGTGAADDSGLPNDRFFAVRPEGSVSTLKIQRTERGDSAVYLCASSSSGRVTTGELFFGEGSRLTVL.

This clone came up a few times. CDR3 in DNA: TGTGCCAGCAGAGCAGACAGGTTCGGCAACTATGGCTACACCTTC. Its protein product is CASRADRFGNYGYTF. This chain joins TRBV2 and TRBJ1-2; TRBD1 is a possible D gene (6 bases). Trimming took 6 bases from V and 2 from J, leaving 16 bases between them. In germline, CDR1 is SNHLY, CDR2 FYNNEI. The CDR3 loop spans 15 amino acids. The full variable domain, in which reference TRBV2 and TRBJ1-2 provide the parts outside the CDR3, is EPEVTQTPSHQVTQMGQEVILRCVPISNHLYFYWYRQILGQKVEFLVSFYNNEISEKSEIFDDQFSVERPDGSNFTLKIRSTKLEDSAMYFCASRADRFGNYGYTFGSGTRLTVV.

This clone was recorded only once. This sequence joins TRBV9 and TRBJ2-5; a possible D gene is TRBD2 (6 bases). Trimming left V 3 bases short and J 2 bases short, with 8 bases between. The length of the CDR3 is 13 residues. CDR1 is SGDLS and CDR2 is YYNGEE in the germline V gene. This CDR3 is CASSGTIQETQYF. The CDR3 DNA reads TGTGCCAGCAGCGGGACTATACAAGAGACCCAGTACTTC.

This chain connects TRBV18 to TRBJ2-1; D is perhaps TRBD1 or TRBD2 (5 bases each). V was pared by 3 bases and J by 8 bases, with 14 bases between. Germline V lookup: CDR1 KGHSH, CDR2 LQKENI. The CDR3 contains 14 residues. The CDR3 nucleotides read TGTGCCAGCTCACCGGGGGTTGGGCCAGATGAGCAGTTCTTC. Residues: CASSPGVGPDEQFF.

The sample holds one count of this clone. The chain recombines TRBV6-6 with TRBJ2-5; tentative D call: TRBD2 (6 bases). This CDR3 spans 13 amino acids. The V end lost 7 bases, the J end lost 5 bases, and 14 bases lay between the germline ends. Germline V gene lookup returns CDR1 MNHNY and CDR2 SVGAGI (reference sequence). The CDR3: CASTQRESETQYF. CDR3 DNA: TGTGCCAGCACCCAACGGGAGTCGGAGACCCAGTACTTC.

This clone showed up just once. The chain has TRBV7-9 and TRBJ2-1, with D perhaps matching TRBD1 (5 bases). The ends were cut back, 3 bases at V and 2 bases at J, with 8 bases in the middle. In germline, CDR1 is SEHNR, CDR2 FQNEAQ (reference sequence). The CDR3 is 14 residues long. CDR3 in amino acids: CASSLAGTYNEQFF. CDR3 coding DNA: TGTGCCAGCAGCTTGGCAGGGACCTACAATGAGCAGTTCTTC.

Here the CDR3 DNA reads TGTGCCAGCAGCTTAGGTGGAGCGGAGGGGTACGAGCAGTACTTC. This sequence encodes CASSLGGAEGYEQYF. This chain joins TRBV9 and TRBJ2-7; D possibly corresponds to TRBD2 (6 bases). V was shortened by 4 bases and J by 4 bases, with 18 bases between the two germline ends. In germline, CDR1 is SGDLS, CDR2 YYNGEE. The CDR3 covers 15 residues.

The sample holds one count of this clone. The CDR3 reads CASSLGQGYYNEQFF. In DNA, the CDR3 is TGTGCCAGCAGCTTAGGGCAGGGGTACTACAATGAGCAGTTCTTC. The V gene is TRBV5-8, the J gene TRBJ2-1; weak D call: TRBD1 (6 bases). The CDR3 loop spans 15 amino acids. Trimming shortened V by 2 bases and J by 3 bases, and 12 bases separated the two germline ends. CDR1 is SGHTS and CDR2 is YDEGEE in the germline V gene. Filled out from reference TRBV5-8 and TRBJ2-1, the complete variable domain reads EAGVTQSPTHLIKTRGQQATLRCSPISGHTSVYWYQQALGLGLQFLLWYDEGEERNRGNFPPRFSGRQFPNYSSELNVNALELEDSALYLCASSLGQGYYNEQFFGPGTRLTVL.

The rearrangement links TRBV7-9 to TRBJ2-5, with 10 bases matching TRBD2. V was clipped by 0 bases and J by 5 bases; unmatched bases: 9. The CDR3 sequence is 17 residues long. Germline V gene sequence: CDR1 SEHNR, CDR2 FQNEAQ (reference sequence). The CDR3 DNA sequence: TGTGCCAGCAGCTTAGCGCTTGTACTAGCGGGATGGGAGACCCAGTACTTC. It codes for CASSLALVLAGWETQYF.

CDR3: CASSQLPTPAQGENEQFF. The CDR3 DNA is TGCGCCAGCAGCCAATTACCAACGCCGGCACAGGGGGAAAATGAGCAGTTCTTC. The chain employs TRBV4-3 and TRBJ2-1; 8 bases map to TRBD1. The V and J ends lost 2 bases and 7 bases, in that order; junction bases with no gene match: 16. Germline CDR1 reads LGHNA; CDR2 reads YSLEER. The CDR3 is 18 residues long.